This entry is about one T cell receptor (beta chain). The V gene lost 3 bases and the J gene lost 2 bases, with 10 bases spanning the gap. CDR3 length: 15 residues. Germline V lookup: CDR1 MNHEY, CDR2 SVGEGT. This sample was included in a study of blood T cell repertoires in COVID-19. As for the study in general: T cells, B-cell-depleted T cells, or PBMCs provided the cDNA or gDNA that served as material.

This table comes from immunoSEQ multiplex PCR, and its TCRdb copy is limited to in-frame clones, with some not included. The table shows around 280,000 clones, with about 86% occurring only once. The receptor was isolated from a woman in her 30s who had recovered from COVID-19. Material for sequencing was peripheral blood. The V call is TRBV6-2 or TRBV6-3, the J call TRBJ2-2; D is unresolved. The DNA of the CDR3 is TGTGCCAGCAGTTATATAGCAGCCAACACCGGGGAGCTGTTTTTT. Its translation is CASSYIAANTGELFF.